A single sample gave rise to the 11 T cell receptor beta chains below, sequenced in a study of T cells in women clearing cervical HPV infection (dated by TCRdb to the late 2010s). The method was the immunoSEQ multiplex PCR assay. TCRdb re-hosts the immuneACCESS table, in-frame sequences only. Its copies lack some clones; in the studies checked, an unresolved V gene accounts for under half of them, and the cause for the rest is not known. The data table for this sample lists about 27,000 clones. The ten most abundant clones make up roughly 11% of the sample. The sequencing input was blood buffy coat. The receptors were gathered from a woman aged 18-69 years with a cervical HPV16 infection that either progressed to CIN3+ or cleared (not recorded which).

A note on this clone: The sequenced fragment ends 3 residues before the CDR3 boundary, so the rest is inferred from the germline J gene. The chain joins TRBV7-7 to TRBJ2-5; D possibly corresponds to TRBD1 (6 bases). Per the germline V gene, CDR1 is SSHAT and CDR2 is FNYEAQ (reference sequence). The V gene lost 5 bases and the J gene lost 5 bases, with 18 bases spanning the gap. The CDR3 is 15 amino acids. CDR3 amino acids: CASSPTGTYRETQYF. CDR3 bases read: TGTGCCAGCAGCCCAACCGGGACATATCGCGAGACC.

Comment on this clone: The observed sequence ends 3 residues before the CDR3 terminus, with the missing tail filled in from the germline J gene. The rearrangement joins TRBV7-9 to TRBJ2-2; D gene ambiguous. This CDR3 is 13 amino acids long. V shed 2 bases and J shed 6 bases, with 7 bases lying between them. Germline V gene data show CDR1 as SEHNR and CDR2 as FQNEAQ (reference sequence). The CDR3 DNA, read in part, is TGTGCCAGCAGCTTATTGTTAGCCGGGGAG. It codes for CASSLLLAGE. The whole CDR3 is CASSLLLAGELFF.

The CDR3 here is CASSELGGRADTQYF. Incomplete CDR3 DNA: TGTGCCAGCAGCGAGTTAGGAGGCAGGGCAGATACG. The V and J genes are TRBV11-2 and TRBJ2-3; possibly TRBD1 or TRBD2 for D (5 bases each). The CDR3 goes on 3 residues after the read ends, and that part is filled in from the germline J gene. This CDR3 region has 15 residues. Germline assignment: CDR1 SGHAT and CDR2 FQNNGV. V dropped 5 bases and J dropped 4 bases, with 16 bases sitting between them.

Concerning this clone: From the germline J gene comes the end of the CDR3, since the read stops 3 residues before it. The chain employs TRBV7-3 and TRBJ1-1, with D possibly matching TRBD1 (5 bases). The CDR3 is made up of 13 amino acids. V gave up 6 bases and J gave up 6 bases, with 14 bases separating them. CDR1 and CDR2 (germline): SGHTA, FQGTGA. The CDR3 bases that were read are TGTGCCAGCAGTTTTGCAGGGAGCGCTGAA. It codes for CASSFAGSAE. The CDR3, in full, reads CASSFAGSAEAFF.

Of note for this clone: The CDR3 end falls 3 residues outside the read, so it is completed with the germline J gene. This chain connects TRBV19 to TRBJ2-7, with TRBD2 matching over 7 bases. V lost 7 bases to trimming and J lost 0 bases; unmatched junction nucleotides: 9. The CDR3 is 15 amino acids. Germline V gene data show CDR1 as LNHDA and CDR2 as SQIVND (reference sequence). This CDR3 is CASMPGRDYSYEQYF. The part of the CDR3 DNA that was read is TGTGCCAGTATGCCGGGCCGGGACTACTCCTACGAG.

In regard to this clone: The sequence runs out 3 residues before the end of the CDR3; the remainder is reconstructed from the germline J gene. The chain has TRBV7-2 and TRBJ2-7; D perhaps matches TRBD2 (5 bases). Per the germline V gene, CDR1 is SGHTA and CDR2 is FQGNSA. Trimming removed 5 bases from V and 1 base from J, with 15 bases in between. CDR3 size: 15 residues. CDR3 DNA, as far as it was read: TGTGCCAGCAGCCCGAGGCAGGACTCTTCCTACGAG. It yields the protein CASSPRQDSSYE. The CDR3, in full, reads CASSPRQDSSYEQYF.

Of note for this clone: The read finishes 3 residues shy of the CDR3 end, and the germline J gene is used to complete it. The chain couples TRBV7-9 to TRBJ1-2; D ambiguous. The CDR3 extends over 14 amino acids. Per germline, CDR1 SEHNR and CDR2 FQNEAQ (reference sequence). Partial CDR3 DNA: TGTGCCAGCAGCTTTGCTGAGGCTAGCTACGAC. Translating it yields CASSFAEASYD. The entire CDR3 protein reads CASSFAEASYDYTF.

Notes on this clone: The read ends 3 residues shy of where the CDR3 ends; the end is completed using the germline J gene. This chain joins TRBV19 and TRBJ1-4; maybe TRBD1 (5 bases). This CDR3 has 18 amino acids. The germline V gene has CDR1 LNHDA and CDR2 SQIVND (reference sequence). CDR3 bases read: TGTGCCAGTAGTATAAGGAGGATCTTTTACTCTGGGGCCAACGTA. Its translation is CASSIRRIFYSGANV. Given in full, the CDR3 is CASSIRRIFYSGANVLFF.

As to this clone: The read comes to an end 3 residues before the CDR3 does, leaving the germline J gene to fill in the end. The chain is built from TRBV20-1 and TRBJ1-1; 8 nucleotides align to TRBD1. V lost 4 bases, J lost 0 bases, and 1 base stayed unmatched. Germline CDR1 is DFQATT and CDR2 is SNEGSKA (reference sequence). There are 13 residues in the CDR3. The CDR3 bases that were read are TGCAGTGCTAACAGGGGGATGAACACTGAA. Amino acids: CSANRGMNTE. Given in full, the CDR3 is CSANRGMNTEAFF.

Concerning this clone itself: The read ends 3 residues shy of where the CDR3 ends; the end is completed using the germline J gene. The chain combines TRBV18 with TRBJ2-2; TRBD2 is a possible D gene (6 bases). Trimming removed 2 bases from V and 2 bases from J, with 18 bases in between. This CDR3 contains 18 residues. Germline-derived CDR1 and CDR2 are KGHSH and LQKENI. The CDR3 DNA, read in part, is TGTGCCAGCTCACCAGGAGTGGGGATAGCGGAAAACACCGGGGAG. Translated, it gives CASSPGVGIAENTGE. The full CDR3 is CASSPGVGIAENTGELFF.

A remark on this clone: The DNA ends 3 residues before the CDR3 does, and the rest of the CDR3 is filled in from the germline J gene. The V and J genes are TRBV6-2 or TRBV6-3 and TRBJ2-5; 10 bases match TRBD2. With V trimmed by 7 bases and J by 4 bases, 6 bases remained unmatched. This CDR3 has 14 amino acids. Germline V gene sequence: CDR1 MNHEY, CDR2 SVGEGT. The CDR3 protein is CASTKREGRETQYF. The sequenced CDR3 bases are TGTGCCAGCACAAAGCGGGAGGGCCGAGAGACC.